The T cell receptor beta chain described here comes from a study of CD8 T cells in ankylosing spondylitis. Concerning this clonotype: What it binds is unknown.

V was clipped by 5 bases and J by 9 bases, with 14 bases between them. The germline gives CDR1 SGHTA, CDR2 FQGNSA. The CDR3 sequence is 13 residues long. Study-wide results and limits: Clones linked to the disease showed a CD8+ phenotype. They occurred at relatively low frequencies in peripheral blood.

TCRdb analysed the 5' RACE reads with MiXCR anew, one entry per CDR3 protein. The table has around 320,000 distinct CDR3 sequences, under 25% seen once. The source is a female donor with ankylosing spondylitis or in good health (not recorded which). The chain couples TRBV7-2 to TRBJ1-3; tentative D call: TRBD1 (5 bases). Sequences were obtained from blood, either unsorted or a sorted T cell fraction (not recorded which). The CDR3 sequence: CASSEGFWGTIYF. Written as DNA, the CDR3 is TGTGCCAGCAGCGAGGGGTTTTGGGGCACCATATATTTT.